These 14 T cell receptor beta chains were sequenced from one sample in a study of blood T cell repertoires in COVID-19. Produced via immunoSEQ multiplex PCR; TCRdb's table is partial and in-frame only. This table has some 300,000 clones, roughly 90% appearing once. Source material: PBMCs or T cells enriched from blood (not recorded which). The receptors originated from a woman younger than 45 who had recovered from COVID-19.

V and J are TRBV25-1 and TRBJ2-3; TRBD1 matches 8 bases. With 0 bases clipped from V and 4 bases from J, the junction kept 9 bases outside the gene matches. The CDR3 has 17 residues. Per the germline V gene, CDR1 is MGHDK and CDR2 is SYGVNS. CDR3 nucleotide sequence: TGTGCCAGCAGTGAATATGAAGGACAGGGTTTAGCAGATACGCAGTATTTT. It codes for CASSEYEGQGLADTQYF.

The chain combines TRBV14 with TRBJ1-1; 8 bases align to TRBD1. Germline assignment: CDR1 SGHDN and CDR2 FVKESK. Germline trimming cut 6 bases from V and 4 bases from J; bases unmatched to any gene: 10. This CDR3 region has 15 residues. The CDR3 here is CASSAPGTGGTEAFF. CDR3 coding DNA: TGTGCCAGCAGTGCTCCCGGGACAGGAGGCACTGAAGCTTTCTTT. Supplemented by reference TRBV14 and TRBJ1-1, the full variable domain reads EAGVTQFPSHSVIEKGQTVTLRCDPISGHDNLYWYRRVMGKEIKFLLHFVKESKQDESGMPNNRFLAERTGGTYSTLKVQPAELEDSGVYFCASSAPGTGGTEAFFGQGTRLTVV.

This chain links TRBV12-3 or TRBV12-4 with TRBJ2-7; TRBD1 is a possible D gene (5 bases). Trimming removed 7 bases at V and 5 bases at J, with 15 bases between. This CDR3 has 13 amino acids. In DNA, the CDR3 is TGTGCCAGCAACTTTCAGGGTTCCCACGAGCAGTACTTC. Protein sequence: CASNFQGSHEQYF.

V and J are TRBV19 and TRBJ2-4; D is possibly TRBD2 (5 bases). The ends were cut back, 7 bases at V and 7 bases at J, with 17 bases in the middle. Germline values: CDR1 LNHDA, CDR2 SQIVND (reference sequence). CDR3 size: 14 residues. This CDR3 is CASTIGQEDNIQYF. In DNA form, the CDR3 reads TGTGCCAGTACCATAGGGCAGGAGGACAACATTCAGTACTTC.

There are a few counts of this clone. The CDR3 is CASSLASGRIGEQYF. CDR3 sequence (DNA): TGTGCCAGCAGCTTGGCAAGCGGGAGGATCGGAGAGCAGTACTTC. This rearrangement joins TRBV7-9 to TRBJ2-7; 9 bases are a match to TRBD2. V was clipped by 3 bases and J by 7 bases; unmatched bases: 10. Germline CDR1 and CDR2: SEHNR and FQNEAQ (reference sequence). The CDR3 contains 15 residues.

The chain uses TRBV7-9 and TRBJ1-1, with 8 bases fitting TRBD1. The CDR3 extends over 16 amino acids. Germline lookup yields CDR1 SEHNR and CDR2 FQNEAQ (reference sequence). J was trimmed by 0 bases and V by 7 bases; bases with no gene match: 10. CDR3 protein: CASISAGTGMNTEAFF. The DNA for the CDR3 is TGTGCCAGCATATCGGCCGGGACAGGCATGAACACTGAAGCTTTCTTT. Full variable domain (rest looked up from reference TRBV7-9 and TRBJ1-1): DTGVSQNPRHKITKRGQNVTFRCDPISEHNRLYWYRQTLGQGPEFLTYFQNEAQLEKSRLLSDRFSAERPKGSFSTLEIQRTEQGDSAMYLCASISAGTGMNTEAFFGQGTRLTVV.

The rearrangement links TRBV14 to TRBJ1-1, with 7 bases identical to TRBD1. Trimming cost V 4 bases and J 5 bases; bases outside gene matches: 7. This CDR3 region has 14 residues. Per the germline V gene, CDR1 is SGHDN and CDR2 is FVKESK. This chain's CDR3 is CASSLQGHGTEAFF. CDR3 DNA sequence: TGTGCCAGCAGCCTACAGGGGCATGGGACTGAAGCTTTCTTT.

This chain uses TRBV27 with TRBJ2-2; 16 nucleotides agree with TRBD2. The CDR3 loop spans 19 amino acids. Germline-derived CDR1 and CDR2 are MNHEY and SMNVEV (reference sequence). The trim removed 4 bases at V and 4 bases at J, leaving 9 bases unmatched. DNA of the CDR3: TGTGCCAGCAGTTCGGGGAGGGGACTAGCGGGAGGGTTCACCGGGGAGCTGTTTTTT. Translating gives CASSSGRGLAGGFTGELFF.

The gene calls are TRBV20-1 and TRBJ1-2, with D perhaps matching TRBD1 (5 bases). V dropped 7 bases and J dropped 5 bases, with 11 bases sitting between them. This CDR3 is 11 amino acids long. Germline CDR1 is DFQATT and CDR2 is SNEGSKA (reference sequence). The CDR3 sequence: CSGGDPYGYTF. CDR3 in DNA: TGCAGTGGCGGGGACCCGTATGGCTACACCTTC.

This chain uses TRBV25-1 with TRBJ2-2, with 10 bases fitting TRBD2. The germline CDR1 and CDR2 sequences are MGHDK and SYGVNS. The CDR3 is made up of 16 amino acids. J was trimmed by 7 bases and V by 4 bases; bases with no gene match: 9. For the CDR3, the DNA is TGTGCCAGCAGTGTTGGTCTAGCGGGAGCAGACGGGGAGCTGTTTTTT. Translation gives CASSVGLAGADGELFF.

V and J are TRBV19 and TRBJ1-2; possible D gene TRBD1, 6 bases. The germline V and J ends were trimmed by 3 bases and 7 bases, with 12 bases remaining between them. Germline lookup yields CDR1 LNHDA and CDR2 SQIVND (reference sequence). The CDR3 extends over 13 amino acids. CDR3 DNA: TGTGCCAGTAGTATTTCGGGGGGCTCTGGCTACACCTTC. Translating it yields CASSISGGSGYTF.

The table lists this clone with a few counts. The V and J genes are TRBV7-9 and TRBJ1-4; perhaps TRBD1 as D (6 bases). The germline V gene encodes CDR1 SEHNR and CDR2 FQNEAQ (reference sequence). The CDR3 contains 18 residues. The germline V and J ends were trimmed by 5 bases and 3 bases, with 22 bases remaining between them. The CDR3 nucleotides read TGTGCCAGCAGCCTCTCTAGCTCAGGGGATTGGGCTAATGAAAAACTGTTTTTT. Translation: CASSLSSSGDWANEKLFF. The full variable domain, its missing parts supplied by reference TRBV7-9 and TRBJ1-4, is DTGVSQNPRHKITKRGQNVTFRCDPISEHNRLYWYRQTLGQGPEFLTYFQNEAQLEKSRLLSDRFSAERPKGSFSTLEIQRTEQGDSAMYLCASSLSSSGDWANEKLFFGSGTQLSVL.

The CDR3 loop is CATSEGGKGGVGTQYF. The DNA for the CDR3 is TGTGCCACCAGTGAGGGTGGTAAGGGGGGGGTAGGGACCCAGTACTTC. J is TRBJ2-5 and V is TRBV24-1; tentatively, D is TRBD2 (7 bases). Between the trimmed V and J ends, which lost 4 bases and 7 bases, there was a span of 21 bases. Germline CDR1 is KGHDR and CDR2 is SFDVKD. CDR3 length equals 16 residues.

The J gene is TRBJ2-6, the V gene TRBV2, with D possibly being TRBD1 (6 bases). Germline V gene sequence: CDR1 SNHLY, CDR2 FYNNEI. The CDR3 is 17 amino acids. The ends were cut back, 4 bases at V and 0 bases at J, with 13 bases in the middle. The CDR3 DNA reads TGTGCCAGCAGTGGGTGGGGGCCAAACTCTGGGGCCAACGTCCTGACTTTC. As protein: CASSGWGPNSGANVLTF.